The rows below give T cell receptor beta chains drawn from one sample of a study of T-cell reconstitution after alpha-beta-depleted transplantation in children. MiXCR, run by TCRdb on the PCR reads, gives a single entry per CDR3 protein. The sample contains more than 450,000 distinct CDR3 sequences, 18% of which appear only once. The sample consisted of PBMCs from the stem cell graft donor, taken from the stem cell graft. The receptors come from a human donor who donated a stem cell graft to a child with acute lymphoblastic leukemia. Each CDR3 is given with its conserved first and last residue. Each record gives: V gene, J gene, clone size, D gene, CDR3 protein, CDR3 DNA. D genes are given only for firm matches. Rows give clone size only sometimes, using once, few, many, or a class for an expanded clone.

TRBV5-1	TRBJ1-1	-	-	CASSLDRVGAFF	TGCGCCAGCAGCTTGGATAGGGTTGGGGCTTTCTTT
TRBV15	TRBJ1-1	once	-	CATSRDRNSGRTNTEAFF	TGTGCCACCAGCAGAGATCGAAACTCTGGACGGACCAACACTGAAGCTTTCTTT
TRBV10-3	TRBJ1-4	-	-	CAISQSGNHEKLFF	TGTGCCATCAGCCAAAGCGGGAACCATGAAAAACTGTTTTTT
TRBV6-5	TRBJ2-3	few	TRBD2	CASSYSEREVPDTQYF	TGTGCCAGCAGTTACTCGGAGCGGGAGGTCCCAGATACGCAGTATTTT
TRBV18	TRBJ2-7	-	-	CASSLDRDRPNEQYF	TGTGCCAGCTCACTGGACCGGGATCGACCCAACGAGCAGTACTTC
TRBV30	TRBJ1-2	-	TRBD1	CAWSGYRGNYGYTF	TGTGCCTGGAGTGGTTACAGGGGAAACTATGGCTACACCTTC
TRBV2	TRBJ2-3	-	TRBD2	CASSGQIPGLAGGDTQYF	TGTGCCAGCAGTGGCCAAATCCCGGGACTAGCGGGAGGGGATACGCAGTATTTT
TRBV4-1	TRBJ2-2	few	-	CASSQPMQRLGGELFF	TGCGCCAGCAGCCAGCCCATGCAAAGGCTAGGCGGGGAGCTGTTTTTT
TRBV4-1	TRBJ2-1	-	-	CASSQGTWGQFF	TGCGCCAGCAGCCAAGGGACCTGGGGGCAGTTCTTC
TRBV6-2/TRBV6-3	TRBJ2-1	-	TRBD2	CASSSSGRAYNEQFF	TGTGCCAGCAGCTCCAGCGGGAGGGCCTACAATGAGCAGTTCTTC
TRBV11-2	TRBJ1-1	few	-	CASSLDLITVNTEAFF	TGTGCCAGCAGCTTAGATCTGATTACAGTGAACACTGAAGCTTTCTTT
TRBV5-1	TRBJ2-2	-	TRBD1	CASSLAGTGEIGELFF	TGCGCCAGCAGCTTGGCCGGGACAGGGGAAATCGGGGAGCTGTTTTTT
TRBV5-1	TRBJ2-7	-	-	CASSLLEAGSYEQYF	TGCGCCAGCAGCTTGCTAGAGGCAGGCTCCTACGAGCAGTACTTC
TRBV29-1	TRBJ2-7	many	-	CSVGHSAYEQYF	TGCAGCGTTGGACACTCTGCCTACGAGCAGTACTTC
TRBV5-1	TRBJ2-5	few	-	CASSSETGRRQETQYF	TGCGCCAGCAGCTCAGAGACAGGGAGGCGTCAAGAGACCCAGTACTTC
TRBV4-1	TRBJ2-3	-	TRBD2	CASSHAGGLADTQYF	TGCGCCAGCAGCCATGCGGGAGGGTTGGCAGATACGCAGTATTTT
TRBV29-1	TRBJ1-2	many	TRBD1	CSVTGGVGYGYTF	TGCAGCGTCACAGGGGGAGTCGGCTATGGCTACACCTTC
TRBV7-9	TRBJ2-1	few	TRBD1	CASSVAGQGGPPEQFF	TGTGCCAGCAGCGTTGCGGGACAGGGGGGTCCACCTGAGCAGTTCTTC
TRBV10-1	TRBJ2-5	few	-	CASGLIICQETQYF	TGCGCCAGCGGACTAATCATCTGTCAAGAGACCCAGTACTTC
TRBV12-3/TRBV12-4	TRBJ1-3	few	-	CASSFKAGRRPGNTIYF	TGTGCCAGCAGTTTCAAGGCCGGGAGGAGGCCTGGAAACACCATATATTTT
TRBV29-1	TRBJ2-7	few	-	CSVVGGYEQYF	TGCAGCGTTGTTGGAGGGTACGAGCAGTACTTC
TRBV14	TRBJ1-1	-	-	CASSQGVRFGEAFF	TGTGCCAGCAGCCAAGGGGTCCGGTTCGGTGAAGCTTTCTTT
TRBV12-3/TRBV12-4	TRBJ2-3	-	TRBD2	CASRPLGRDTDTQYF	TGTGCCAGCAGACCTTTAGGGAGGGACACAGATACGCAGTATTTT
TRBV7-8	TRBJ1-1	-	-	CASSSTDGPMNTEAFF	TGTGCCAGCAGCTCCACCGACGGACCCATGAACACTGAAGCTTTCTTT
TRBV18	TRBJ2-3	few	TRBD2	CASSPAIASGRASTDTQYF	TGTGCCAGCTCACCAGCGATCGCTAGCGGGAGGGCTAGCACAGATACGCAGTATTTT
TRBV14	TRBJ2-7	few	TRBD1	CASSQVFRGRRSEQYF	TGTGCCAGCAGCCAAGTGTTCAGGGGGCGAAGGTCCGAGCAGTACTTC
TRBV20-1	TRBJ2-7	-	-	CSASLGSRNSYEQYF	TGCAGTGCTAGCCTGGGAAGCCGTAACTCCTACGAGCAGTACTTC
TRBV29-1	TRBJ2-7	few	TRBD1	CSGWTGTYEQYF	TGCAGCGGCTGGACAGGGACTTACGAGCAGTACTTC
TRBV20-1	TRBJ1-5	few	-	CSASDTDNQPQHF	TGCAGTGCCTCGGACACTGACAATCAGCCCCAGCATTTT
TRBV7-9	TRBJ1-4	-	-	CASSARKEPNEKLFF	TGTGCCAGCAGCGCTCGAAAGGAGCCTAATGAAAAACTGTTTTTT
TRBV30	TRBJ2-1	few	TRBD2	CAWNGGGEQFF	TGTGCCTGGAATGGGGGGGGTGAGCAGTTCTTC
TRBV29-1	TRBJ1-5	-	-	CSVGTNSNQPQHF	TGCAGCGTTGGAACAAATAGCAATCAGCCCCAGCATTTT
TRBV5-1	TRBJ1-1	few	-	CASSLALGAEAFF	TGCGCCAGCAGCTTGGCGCTGGGGGCTGAAGCTTTCTTT
TRBV2	TRBJ2-1	few	-	CASSETDSYNEQFF	TGTGCCAGCAGTGAAACTGACTCCTACAATGAGCAGTTCTTC
TRBV7-4	TRBJ2-1	-	TRBD2	CASSAAGLAGRGNEQFF	TGTGCCAGCAGCGCAGCGGGACTAGCGGGACGGGGCAATGAGCAGTTCTTC
TRBV30	TRBJ2-1	-	-	CAWKSLARFEQFF	TGTGCCTGGAAGTCCCTGGCTCGGTTTGAGCAGTTCTTC
TRBV12-3/TRBV12-4	TRBJ2-1	-	-	CASSFRDNEQFF	TGTGCCAGCAGTTTCCGGGACAATGAGCAGTTCTTC
TRBV10-3	TRBJ2-5	-	TRBD2	CAIRKTSGGGETQYF	TGTGCCATCAGGAAGACTAGCGGGGGGGGCGAGACCCAGTACTTC
TRBV27	TRBJ2-7	-	-	CASSPTSPSPYEQYF	TGTGCCAGCAGTCCTACTAGTCCGTCCCCCTACGAGCAGTACTTC
TRBV7-7	TRBJ2-1	-	-	CASSFLRESEQFF	TGTGCCAGCAGCTTCTTAAGGGAGAGTGAGCAGTTCTTC
TRBV12-3/TRBV12-4	TRBJ2-1	many	-	CASSFRASSYNEQFF	TGTGCCAGCAGTTTCCGAGCGAGCTCCTACAATGAGCAGTTCTTC
TRBV19	TRBJ1-1	-	-	CASIRGAGTEAFF	TGTGCCAGTATAAGAGGCGCTGGAACTGAAGCTTTCTTT
TRBV6-5	TRBJ1-5	few	-	CASSYRQGSQPQHF	TGTGCCAGCAGTTACAGGCAGGGGTCTCAGCCCCAGCATTTT
TRBV12-3/TRBV12-4	TRBJ2-1	few	-	CASSSPEGNEQFF	TGTGCCAGCAGTTCCCCCGAGGGGAATGAGCAGTTCTTC
TRBV10-3	TRBJ2-7	-	-	CAISGSGTGAYEQYF	TGTGCCATCAGTGGCTCCGGGACCGGTGCCTACGAGCAGTACTTC
TRBV4-1	TRBJ2-7	many	TRBD2	CASSQDTGLAGGYEQYF	TGCGCCAGCAGCCAAGATACGGGGCTAGCGGGAGGTTACGAGCAGTACTTC
TRBV7-3	TRBJ1-1	few	-	CASSLFLNSGEAFF	TGTGCCAGCAGCTTATTTTTAAATTCCGGTGAAGCTTTCTTT
TRBV12-3/TRBV12-4	TRBJ1-1	-	-	CASSSVGSGLEAFF	TGTGCCAGCAGCTCCGTGGGGTCGGGGCTGGAAGCTTTCTTT
TRBV15	TRBJ1-3	few	-	CATSRKPGNTIYF	TGTGCCACCAGCAGGAAGCCTGGAAACACCATATATTTT
TRBV7-8	TRBJ2-3	-	-	CASRAWRIRQPTDTQYF	TGTGCCAGCAGGGCCTGGCGAATTAGACAGCCCACAGATACGCAGTATTTT
TRBV30	TRBJ1-2	-	-	CAWQSRAHRRYGYTF	TGTGCCTGGCAGTCACGGGCCCATCGGCGGTATGGCTACACCTTC
TRBV12-3/TRBV12-4	TRBJ2-7	few	TRBD2	CASSLYGTRGYEQYF	TGTGCCAGCAGTTTGTACGGGACTAGGGGCTACGAGCAGTACTTC
TRBV5-1	TRBJ2-3	-	-	CASSSMLANTDTQYF	TGCGCCAGCAGCTCGATGCTAGCCAATACAGATACGCAGTATTTT
TRBV5-1	TRBJ2-7	few	TRBD2	CASSKSLAGSYEQYF	TGCGCCAGCAGTAAAAGCCTAGCGGGTTCCTACGAGCAGTACTTC